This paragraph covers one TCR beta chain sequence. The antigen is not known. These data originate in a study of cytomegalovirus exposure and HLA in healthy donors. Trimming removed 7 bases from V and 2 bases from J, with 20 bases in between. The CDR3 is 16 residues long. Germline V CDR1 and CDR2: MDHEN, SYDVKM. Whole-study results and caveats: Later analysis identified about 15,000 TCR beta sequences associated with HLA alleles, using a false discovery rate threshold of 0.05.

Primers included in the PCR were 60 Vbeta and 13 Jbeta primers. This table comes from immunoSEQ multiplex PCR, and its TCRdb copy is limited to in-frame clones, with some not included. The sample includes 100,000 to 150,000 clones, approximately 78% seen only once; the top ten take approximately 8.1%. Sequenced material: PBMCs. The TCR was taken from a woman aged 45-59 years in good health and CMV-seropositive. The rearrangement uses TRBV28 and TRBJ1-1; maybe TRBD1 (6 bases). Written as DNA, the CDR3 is TGTGCCAGCACAATCCCGGGGGGGCAGCTTAACACTGAAGCTTTCTTT. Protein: CASTIPGGQLNTEAFF.